The rows below give T cell receptor beta chains drawn from one sample of a study of cytomegalovirus exposure and HLA in healthy donors. TCRdb keeps only in-frame clones here, not all; method: immunoSEQ multiplex PCR. The sample comprises 250,000 or so clones, 85% to 90% of which are singletons, and 0.35% to 0.45% rests with the top ten. Sequencing input: PBMCs. These receptors originate from a woman under 30 in good health and CMV-seronegative. Both conserved end residues are part of each CDR3. Each record gives: clone size, CDR3 length, V gene, J gene, D gene, CDR3 DNA, CDR3 protein. The D gene is left open where the match is weak. Clone size is shown for a subset of rows, as once, few, many or a class of expanded clone.

>.|14|TRBV11-2|TRBJ1-1|.
TGTGCCAGCAGCACTCATCGGTATGGCACTGAAGCTTTCTTT
CASSTHRYGTEAFF
>once|12|TRBV6-5|TRBJ1-1|.
TGTGCCAGCAGTTTTGAGAGCACTGAAGCTTTCTTT
CASSFESTEAFF
>.|17|TRBV28|TRBJ1-2|TRBD1
TGTGCCAGCAGTTTCCTACAGGGGAGATTGGATAACGATGGCTACACCTTC
CASSFLQGRLDNDGYTF
>.|16|TRBV6-5|TRBJ2-7|TRBD1
TGTGCCAGCAGTTACTCCGCGACAGGGTCTTACGGCGAGCAGTACTTC
CASSYSATGSYGEQYF
>.|13|TRBV6-6|TRBJ1-2|.
TGTGCCAGCAACCCGACAGGAAACTATGGCTACACCTTC
CASNPTGNYGYTF
>.|16|TRBV6-6|TRBJ1-6|.
TGTGCCAGCAGTTATGGCGGAGTCTCCTATAATTCACCCCTCCACTTT
CASSYGGVSYNSPLHF
>.|17|TRBV15|TRBJ1-5|TRBD1
TGTGCCACCAGCAGAGACGAAACGGGACAGGACAATCAGCCCCAGCATTTT
CATSRDETGQDNQPQHF
>.|14|TRBV27|TRBJ2-5|.
TGTGCCAGCAGTTTAAACAGACCTCAAGAGACCCAGTACTTC
CASSLNRPQETQYF
>.|15|TRBV6-5|TRBJ2-1|.
TGTGCCAGCAGTTACCCAAAAGGACTGAGGGATGAGCAGTTCTTC
CASSYPKGLRDEQFF
>.|15|TRBV4-1|TRBJ1-2|.
TGCGCCAGCAGCCAAGAGTCTAGGACAGTCTATGGCTACACCTTC
CASSQESRTVYGYTF
>once|20|TRBV4-1|TRBJ2-1|TRBD2
TGCGCCAGCAGCCAAGATAGGTCTAGCGGGGGGGCCCCGGGACTAAATGAGCAGTTCTTC
CASSQDRSSGGAPGLNEQFF
>few|17|TRBV18|TRBJ2-2|TRBD2
TGTGCCAGCTCACCACCGTCAGCGGGGGGGCGGACCGGGGAGCTGTTTTTT
CASSPPSAGGRTGELFF
>.|15|TRBV10-3|TRBJ1-2|.
TGTGCCATCAGTGTTGATAGGACAACTAACTATGGCTACACCTTC
CAISVDRTTNYGYTF
>.|14|TRBV6-1|TRBJ2-2|.
TGTGCCAGCTATCTAGGACAGAACACCGGGGAGCTGTTTTTT
CASYLGQNTGELFF
>.|13|TRBV5-1|TRBJ1-1|.
TGCGCCAGCAGCTTAGCGGTGAGGACTGAAGCTTTCTTT
CASSLAVRTEAFF
>once|15|TRBV27|TRBJ1-5|TRBD1
TGTGCCAGCAGTGGGGGTACAGGGGGGACTCAGCCCCAGCATTTT
CASSGGTGGTQPQHF
>.|12|TRBV5-6|TRBJ2-2|.
TGTGCCAGCAGCTTGGTTTCGCGAGGGCTGTTTTTT
CASSLVSRGLFF
>once|13|TRBV7-6|TRBJ1-1|.
TGTGCCACCTCAAAGGGGGTGAACACTGAAGCTTTCTTT
CATSKGVNTEAFF
>.|15|TRBV19|TRBJ2-7|.
TGTGCCAGTAGTATAACGCGGGGTCTATTCTACGAGCAGTACTTC
CASSITRGLFYEQYF
>.|12|TRBV6-1|TRBJ1-1|.
TGTGCCAGCAGTGAGAGAAACACTGAAGCTTTCTTT
CASSERNTEAFF
>.|16|TRBV4-1|TRBJ2-1|.
TGCGCCAGCAGCCCGGGGCTCAGGGGGGCCATTGGAGAGCAGTTCTTC
CASSPGLRGAIGEQFF
>.|15|TRBV10-2|TRBJ2-5|TRBD2
TGCGCCAGCAGGGCTAGCGGGGGGGGCGGGGAGACCCAGTACTTC
CASRASGGGGETQYF
>.|14|TRBV29-1|TRBJ1-1|.
TGCAGCGTTGTTTATGGGGGAGGATACACTGAAGCTTTCTTT
CSVVYGGGYTEAFF
>.|14|TRBV6-5|TRBJ1-3|.
TGTGCCAGCAGTAAAACAGGGTCTGGAAACACCATATATTTT
CASSKTGSGNTIYF
>.|14|TRBV9|TRBJ2-1|.
TGTGCCAGCAGCGTAGCTGGCAGCTACAATGAGCAGTTCTTC
CASSVAGSYNEQFF
>.|17|TRBV5-1|TRBJ2-2|TRBD2
TGCGCCAGCAGCTTGGTTCTGCGGGGGGAGAACACCGGGGAGCTGTTTTTT
CASSLVLRGENTGELFF
>once|16|TRBV7-3|TRBJ1-2|.
TGTGCCAGCAGCTTGGGTAACAGGGCTTTGGGCTATGGCTACACCTTC
CASSLGNRALGYGYTF
>.|16|TRBV18|TRBJ2-3|TRBD2
TGTGCCAGCTCACCACTGTCTAGCGGGGGCCCAGATACGCAGTATTTT
CASSPLSSGGPDTQYF
>.|12|TRBV7-2|TRBJ1-2|.
TGTGCCAGCAGCTGGACAAACTATGGCTACACCTTC
CASSWTNYGYTF
>.|15|TRBV5-1|TRBJ1-1|.
TGCGCCAGCAGCGTGGGACAAGACATGAACACTGAAGCTTTCTTT
CASSVGQDMNTEAFF
>.|13|TRBV6-5|TRBJ2-7|.
TGTGCCAGCAGGCTAGGTCCTACCTACGAGCAGTACTTC
CASRLGPTYEQYF
>.|15|TRBV10-2|TRBJ2-5|TRBD2
TGCGCCAGCAGGGGACTAGCGGGGGGGCGGGAGACCCAGTACTTC
CASRGLAGGRETQYF
>.|13|TRBV28|TRBJ2-7|TRBD1
TGTGCCAGCAGTTCCCCGACAGGGAACGAGCAGTACTTC
CASSSPTGNEQYF
>.|13|TRBV4-3|TRBJ2-7|.
TGCGCCAGCAGCCCGCAGGGGGGATACGAGCAGTACTTC
CASSPQGGYEQYF
>once|15|TRBV9|TRBJ2-2|.
TGTGCCAGCAGCGTAGCGAGGAGGAACACCGGGGAGCTGTTTTTT
CASSVARRNTGELFF
>few|14|TRBV27|TRBJ1-1|TRBD1
TGTGCCAGCAGTTTGGACAGGGCGAACACTGAAGCTTTCTTT
CASSLDRANTEAFF
>few|14|TRBV28|TRBJ2-7|TRBD2
TGTGCCAGCGGAAGCGGGGGGCGCATGTACGAGCAGTACTTC
CASGSGGRMYEQYF